Included here is one TCR beta chain sequence, with context. As yet, its antigen is unknown. Primed by a sample-barcoded 5' primer and a J-beta primer mix, a second PCR proceeded for 7 to 11 cycles. Via MiXCR, TCRdb re-called the 5' RACE reads, giving one row per CDR3 protein. The table shows about 930,000 distinct CDR3 sequences, with roughly 28% occurring only once. The record originates from a study of blood T cells in healthy people across ages. Study-level points and caveats: Naive T cell percentage by flow cytometry tracked strongly with beta diversity.

CDR3 length equals 16 residues. V lost 6 bases, J lost 6 bases, and 13 bases stayed unmatched. Those donating, healthy Caucasian individuals from Russia, were aged roughly 6 to 95. These data also formed part of another study, on T cells of mothers and their children. Per that paper: Related pairs of mothers and children showed slightly higher, non-significant overlap versus unrelated pairs. The authors identified no persistent microchimeric T cell clones.

The sequence was obtained from a woman in her thirties or forties in good health. V gene TRBV12-3 or TRBV12-4 combines with J gene TRBJ2-3, with 9 bases fitting TRBD1. The sample taken for sequencing was blood. CDR3: CASSPGTGSFLDTQYF. The DNA of the CDR3 is TGTGCCAGCAGCCCCGGGACAGGGAGTTTTTTGGATACGCAGTATTTT.